This T cell receptor beta chain was identified in a study of T cell responses to AZD1222 COVID-19 vaccine. Study-wide points: Among spike-specific TCRs, nearly half reportedly target unmutated variant regions. At baseline, seropositivity was found in only a handful of AZD1222 recipients. Dominant CD4 TCR responses targeted spike regions 160-218 and 743-854.

Concerning this clone: Its antigen is not known. Other DNA variants within this sample encode the same CDR3.

Looked up from germline, CDR1 is LGHDT and CDR2 is YNNKEL (reference sequence). The CDR3 contains 13 residues. The V end was cut by 1 base, the J end by 2 bases, with 5 bases between. Clones were sequenced by immunoSEQ multiplex PCR, and TCRdb holds only the in-frame ones, with some missing. The data hold approximately 150,000 clones, with about 92% observed a single time. The V and J genes are TRBV3-1 (or the pseudogene TRBV3-2) and TRBJ2-5; D unresolved. Specimen: peripheral blood, collected 28 days after the second AZD1222 dose. The source of this sequence is an adult who received the AZD1222 COVID-19 vaccine. In DNA form, the CDR3 reads TGTGCCAGCAGCCAAGGAACGCAAGAGACCCAGTACTTC. Its translation is CASSQGTQETQYF.